Only a few counts were recorded for the clone carrying this T cell receptor (beta chain). MiXCR, applied by TCRdb to the RT-PCR reads, yields one record per CDR3 protein. The profile shows hundreds of thousands of distinct CDR3 sequences, 11% to 15% of them singletons. This entry is derived from a study of response to subunit inactivated influenza vaccine. Germline loops: CDR1 DFQATT, CDR2 SNEGSKA (reference sequence). This CDR3 has 12 residues. The sequenced sample was PBMCs from blood, obtained roughly 15 days before vaccination. The clonotype was recovered from a man in his forties or fifties who received an inactivated influenza vaccine. The chain employs TRBV20-1 and TRBJ2-3; D is undetermined. The CDR3 spells CTARLSTDTQYF. The CDR3 DNA sequence: TGCACAGCGAGATTAAGCACAGATACGCAGTATTTT.